These 9 T cell receptor beta chains share one sample of origin, sequenced in a study of T cell repertoires in cytomegalovirus infection. Their target antigens are unknown. One entry per CDR3 protein results from TCRdb running MiXCR on the reads. Seen here are about 920,000 distinct CDR3 sequences, around 32% observed once, and the top ten hold 13%. The specimen comprised cultured CD8+ T cells from PBMCs, sampled from culture after CMV antigen stimulation. The receptors come from a human donor in good health (CMV status not recorded). Some clones in this sample may be carry-over from other donors' samples.

In its sample, this clonotype was seen many times. V gene TRBV7-6 combines with J gene TRBJ2-5, with 7 bases that match TRBD1. J lost 5 bases, V lost 0 bases, and 3 bases had no gene match. This CDR3 has 14 amino acids. Germline V gene data show CDR1 as SGHVS and CDR2 as FNYEAQ. The CDR3 nucleotides read TGTGCCAGCAGCTTAGCGACAGGGCAGGAGACCCAGTACTTC. It is translated as CASSLATGQETQYF. Based on the CDR3 plus reference TRBV7-6 and TRBJ2-5, the full variable domain is GAGVSQSPRYKVTKRGQDVALRCDPISGHVSLYWYRQALGQGPEFLTYFNYEAQQDKSGLPNDRFSAERPEGSISTLTIQRTEQRDSAMYRCASSLATGQETQYFGPGTRLLVL.

V usage is TRBV6-6 and J usage is TRBJ2-7; TRBD1 matches 9 bases. V gave up 7 bases and J gave up 3 bases; unmatched junction bases: 7. CDR3 length: 14 amino acids. The germline V gene encodes CDR1 MNHNY and CDR2 SVGAGI (reference sequence). Here the CDR3 DNA reads TGTGCCAGCAAAGGGACAGGGTGGGTCTACGAGCAGTACGTC. Amino acids: CASKGTGWVYEQYV.

This clonotype was detected only a few times. The chain employs TRBV7-6 and TRBJ2-7; D not resolved. The V end lost 5 bases, the J end lost 2 bases, and 7 bases lay between the germline ends. This CDR3 has 12 residues. The germline V gene encodes CDR1 SGHVS and CDR2 FNYEAQ. Here the CDR3 DNA reads TGTGCCAGCAGCCAATCTACCTACGAGCAGTACTTC. It is translated as CASSQSTYEQYF.

The table lists this clonotype with many counts. The V gene is TRBV6-5, the J gene TRBJ1-2; possibly TRBD1 for D (5 bases). Trimming cost V 6 bases and J 4 bases, with 6 bases left between them. Germline CDR1 and CDR2: MNHEY and SVGAGI. CDR3 length equals 11 residues. The CDR3 spells CASSDSYGYTF. The CDR3 DNA reads as TGTGCCAGCAGCGACAGCTATGGCTACACCTTC.

The chain employs TRBV12-3 or TRBV12-4 and TRBJ2-3; 8 bases agree with TRBD2. J lost 4 bases, V lost 2 bases, and 11 bases had no gene match. CDR3 size: 17 residues. The CDR3 region has the DNA TGTGCCAGCAGTTTATTTAGCGGGGAGCTCCGGGCAGATACGCAGTATTTT. Protein product: CASSLFSGELRADTQYF.

This chain uses TRBV4-1 with TRBJ2-6; 8 bases line up with TRBD2. This CDR3 is built from 18 residues. Germline CDR1 MGHRA, CDR2 YSYEKL. The J segment lost 1 base and the V segment lost 0 bases, leaving 5 bases of the junction unmatched. CDR3 in DNA: TGCGCCAGCAGCCAAGATCCGGGAGGGAAATCTGGGGCCAACGTCCTGACTTTC. Translated: CASSQDPGGKSGANVLTF.

This clonotype was seen just once. The chain uses TRBV29-1 and TRBJ2-2; D unresolved. This CDR3 spans 15 amino acids. In germline, CDR1 is SQVTM, CDR2 ANQGSEA. V gave up 0 bases and J gave up 3 bases, with 11 bases separating them. The CDR3 DNA reads as TGCAGCGTTGAAGAGGCCGCGGCCGACACCGGGGAGCTGTTTTTT. This encodes CSVEEAAADTGELFF.

The V call is TRBV19, the J call TRBJ1-1, with D tentatively TRBD1 (6 bases). This CDR3 comprises 12 residues. Germline loops: CDR1 LNHDA, CDR2 SQIVND (reference sequence). V gave up 10 bases and J gave up 5 bases, with 14 bases separating them. The CDR3 reads CAIRGKRTEAFF. The CDR3 nucleotides are TGTGCCATCAGGGGTAAGCGGACTGAAGCTTTCTTT.

V usage is TRBV27 and J usage is TRBJ1-1; no reliable D call. Deletions cut 1 base from V and 3 bases from J, with 12 bases between. The CDR3 extends over 15 amino acids. Germline assignment: CDR1 MNHEY and CDR2 SMNVEV (reference sequence). This CDR3 is CASSLFGFRDTEAFF. The CDR3 DNA reads as TGTGCCAGCAGTTTATTCGGTTTTCGGGACACTGAAGCTTTCTTT.